This T cell receptor beta chain appears in the sequencing data of a study of blood T cell repertoires in COVID-19 (TCRdb year 2020). Background on the whole study: ImmuneRACE Cohort 3 recovered participants were defined by two consecutive negative NP/OP PCR tests, healthcare professional clearance, or symptom resolution. HLA class I and class II types, where available, came from metadata supplied by the sample provider rather than from assay-based typing. The prospective study material was composed of cDNA or gDNA derived from T cells, B-cell-depleted T cells, or PBMCs. Samples from collaborators originated in the United States, Italy and Spain and spanned both the acute and convalescent phases of COVID-19. Nearly every sample came with metadata listing a de-identified subject ID, COVID-19 status, age in years and sex. The samples were drawn from the first 160 participants of the ongoing ImmuneRACE study and from 950 to 1,500 subjects provided by 6 global collaborators. Deeply sampled blood TCRbeta repertoires from subjects exposed to, actively infected with, or recovered from COVID-19 were included in the dataset. The repertoires were released in a freely available public database meant as a resource for research on the immune response to SARS-CoV-2. Overall study outcomes, separate from this receptor: How much clinical and demographic metadata was included differed by source and by participant, and the metadata was provided uncurated.

TCRbeta CDR3 regions were amplified from genomic DNA using the immunoSEQ Assay, a bias-controlled multiplex PCR. Regarding the original processing steps: Nucleated cell counts per sample were estimated from amplification of reference gene primers within the assay. To quantify the absolute abundance of each unique TCRbeta CDR3 rearrangement, sequence reads were collapsed and filtered. For each sample, productive Simpson clonality was calculated by taking the square root of Simpson's diversity index across productive rearrangements. TCRdb carries this immuneACCESS record with in-frame sequences only. Its versions omit some clonotypes, under half of them owing to an unresolved V gene in the studies checked, with the rest unexplained. The DNA was the basis for D and trimming; V, J and clone size are from that table. The sample records a few hundred thousand clones, around nine tenths of which are singletons. The ten largest clones take up about 7% of the sample.

Regarding this clone: Its binding antigen is unknown. No clone much larger than this one lies a single base away; base qualities are absent.

Participants in the prospective study were aged roughly 18 to 89 years, lived in some 24 United States geographic areas, and enrolled through a virtual design. In the prospective study, cohorts were assigned on the basis of participant-reported clinical history obtained from a screening survey and a study questionnaire. Mobile phlebotomists in the prospective study collected whole blood, serum and a nasopharyngeal or oropharyngeal swab from every participant. Additional blood draws and questionnaires over an approximately 2-month period could optionally be provided by prospective study participants. Blood samples from the prospective study were shipped frozen or at room temperature prior to DNA extraction. Trimming removed 5 bases from V and 2 bases from J; the gene matches leave 14 bases unexplained. Spanning cysteine to phenylalanine, the CDR3 consists of 18 amino acids. Of the read, only the CDR3 DNA is kept; its 54 bases are in frame from base 1. Sequences MDHEN (CDR1) and SYDVKM (CDR2) are obtained from the germline V gene.

The sequence is built from TRBV28 and TRBJ2-3, and 9 bases in between align with TRBD1. This clonotype was obtained from a man aged 25-40 years in a cohort exposed to, infected with or recovered from COVID-19 (not recorded which). The sequenced material came from PBMCs or T cells enriched from blood (not recorded which). The CDR3 reads CASSTQLGTGFNTDTQYF. The nucleotides read TGTGCCAGCAGTACCCAACTTGGGACAGGGTTTAACACAGATACGCAGTATTTT.